The entry that follows covers one TCR beta chain sequence. What it binds is not known. This entry is derived from a study of T cell repertoires in cytomegalovirus infection. Study background: Recently identified HLA-C-restricted CMV epitopes were among the peptides used. Public TCR beta signatures marked donors with CMV infection and the matching HLA.

Using its own MiXCR run on the reads, TCRdb lists one record per CDR3 protein. Of around 900,000 distinct CDR3 sequences detected, less than 40% appear once; the ten largest clones hold 11% to 15%. Trimming removed 3 bases from V and 0 bases from J; junction bases left unmatched: 6. The CDR3 is 16 residues long. General study findings and limits: Identification of carriers of CMV plus the relevant HLA was performed using cumulative public TCR beta family frequency.

The sample consisted of cultured CD8+ T cells from PBMCs, taken from culture after CMV antigen stimulation. This chain connects TRBV12-3 or TRBV12-4 to TRBJ2-3; the match to TRBD1 covers 7 bases. The source of this sequence is a human donor in good health (CMV status not recorded). Some clones in this sample may be carry-over from other donors' samples. The CDR3 DNA follows: TGTGCCAGCAGTTTCCGTAGAGGGGGCAGCACAGATACGCAGTATTTT. This encodes CASSFRRGGSTDTQYF.